This is a list of T cell receptor beta chains from one sample in a study of identical twins. TCRdb re-derived calls from the 5' RACE reads in MiXCR, one entry per CDR3 protein. There are some 590,000 distinct CDR3 sequences in the sample; more than 9% occur only once, and under 3% lies in the top ten. This sample also belongs to another study, concerning yellow fever vaccine responses in identical twins.

Sequencing was performed on PBMCs. The receptors come from a woman younger than 35 in good health. The CDR3 runs from the conserved cysteine through the conserved F or W. A D gene is named only where the DNA matches it firmly. Where a row states a size, it is once, few, many or the class of an expanded clone; other rows omit it.

D gene: NA
J gene: TRBJ2-3
clone size: NA
V gene: TRBV20-1
CDR3 protein: CSADGATDTQYF
CDR3 DNA: TGCAGTGCAGATGGAGCGACAGATACGCAGTATTTT

D gene: TRBD2
J gene: TRBJ2-7
clone size: many
V gene: TRBV18
CDR3 protein: CASSRTSGSSYEQYF
CDR3 DNA: TGTGCCAGCAGTAGAACTAGCGGGAGCTCTTACGAGCAGTACTTC

D gene: TRBD1
J gene: TRBJ2-7
clone size: many
V gene: TRBV7-6
CDR3 protein: CASSPGQGIYEQYF
CDR3 DNA: TGTGCCAGCAGCCCGGGACAGGGAATCTACGAGCAGTACTTC

D gene: NA
J gene: TRBJ1-5
clone size: many
V gene: TRBV3-1
CDR3 protein: CASSRVDSNQPQHF
CDR3 DNA: TGTGCCAGCAGCCGAGTCGATAGCAATCAGCCCCAGCATTTT

D gene: TRBD1
J gene: TRBJ2-1
clone size: few
V gene: TRBV27
CDR3 protein: CASSLYRGSDEQFF
CDR3 DNA: TGTGCCAGCAGTTTGTACAGGGGGTCCGATGAGCAGTTCTTC

D gene: TRBD2
J gene: TRBJ2-7
clone size: many
V gene: TRBV28
CDR3 protein: CASSLPGLAGTYEQYF
CDR3 DNA: TGTGCCAGCAGTCTACCCGGACTAGCGGGGACATACGAGCAGTACTTC

D gene: TRBD2
J gene: TRBJ2-7
clone size: many
V gene: TRBV25-1
CDR3 protein: CASSYGLADDYEQYF
CDR3 DNA: TGTGCCAGCAGTTACGGACTAGCGGACGACTACGAGCAGTACTTC

D gene: TRBD1
J gene: TRBJ2-3
clone size: many
V gene: TRBV7-2
CDR3 protein: CASSFSGGADTQYF
CDR3 DNA: TGTGCCAGCAGTTTTTCAGGGGGAGCAGATACGCAGTATTTT

D gene: NA
J gene: TRBJ2-7
clone size: few
V gene: TRBV28
CDR3 protein: CASSLWSGEGSYEQYF
CDR3 DNA: TGTGCCAGCAGTTTATGGTCCGGGGAAGGAAGCTACGAGCAGTACTTC

D gene: TRBD1
J gene: TRBJ1-1
clone size: NA
V gene: TRBV5-1
CDR3 protein: CASSQQGAPPEAFF
CDR3 DNA: TGCGCCAGCAGCCAACAGGGGGCGCCACCTGAAGCTTTCTTT

D gene: TRBD1
J gene: TRBJ2-7
clone size: NA
V gene: TRBV29-1
CDR3 protein: CSVVQDRELYEQYF
CDR3 DNA: TGCAGCGTTGTTCAGGACAGGGAGTTATACGAGCAGTACTTC

D gene: NA
J gene: TRBJ2-4
clone size: few
V gene: TRBV5-4
CDR3 protein: CASSLSGQNIQYF
CDR3 DNA: TGTGCCAGCAGCTTGTCAGGGCAAAACATTCAGTACTTC

D gene: NA
J gene: TRBJ2-2
clone size: NA
V gene: TRBV4-3
CDR3 protein: CASSQADSLDTGELFF
CDR3 DNA: TGCGCCAGCAGCCAAGCGGACAGTTTGGACACCGGGGAGCTGTTTTTT

D gene: NA
J gene: TRBJ1-1
clone size: few
V gene: TRBV12-3/TRBV12-4
CDR3 protein: CATKGSENTEAFF
CDR3 DNA: TGTGCCACCAAGGGGTCAGAGAACACTGAAGCTTTCTTT

D gene: NA
J gene: TRBJ2-7
clone size: NA
V gene: TRBV6-5
CDR3 protein: CASGKGLYEQYF
CDR3 DNA: TGTGCCAGCGGTAAGGGGCTCTACGAGCAGTACTTC

D gene: NA
J gene: TRBJ2-3
clone size: NA
V gene: TRBV6-4
CDR3 protein: CASSDSFEGESTDTQYF
CDR3 DNA: TGTGCCAGCAGTGACTCTTTCGAGGGAGAGAGCACAGATACGCAGTATTTT

D gene: TRBD2
J gene: TRBJ2-3
clone size: many
V gene: TRBV5-1
CDR3 protein: CASSFRLAGETDTQYF
CDR3 DNA: TGCGCCAGCAGCTTCCGGCTAGCGGGAGAAACAGATACGCAGTATTTT

D gene: NA
J gene: TRBJ2-4
clone size: many
V gene: TRBV3-1
CDR3 protein: CASSQRLAKNIQYF
CDR3 DNA: TGTGCCAGCAGCCAGAGGCTAGCCAAAAACATTCAGTACTTC

D gene: NA
J gene: TRBJ2-7
clone size: many
V gene: TRBV7-9
CDR3 protein: CASSFYPYEQYF
CDR3 DNA: TGTGCCAGCAGCTTTTATCCCTACGAGCAGTACTTC

D gene: TRBD1
J gene: TRBJ2-3
clone size: few
V gene: TRBV29-1
CDR3 protein: CSVPRQGATDTQYF
CDR3 DNA: TGCAGCGTACCCAGACAGGGGGCAACAGATACGCAGTATTTT

D gene: NA
J gene: TRBJ1-2
clone size: few
V gene: TRBV7-2
CDR3 protein: CASSPLGGLSYTF
CDR3 DNA: TGTGCCAGCAGCCCTCTGGGGGGGCTGAGCTACACCTTC

D gene: TRBD1
J gene: TRBJ2-3
clone size: few
V gene: TRBV19
CDR3 protein: CASSTGTGTGTQYF
CDR3 DNA: TGTGCCAGTAGCACAGGGACAGGGACCGGTACGCAGTATTTT

D gene: NA
J gene: TRBJ2-1
clone size: few
V gene: TRBV19
CDR3 protein: CASSITPGLQKEQFF
CDR3 DNA: TGTGCCAGTAGTATAACACCGGGACTTCAAAAAGAGCAGTTCTTC

D gene: NA
J gene: TRBJ1-2
clone size: NA
V gene: TRBV28
CDR3 protein: CASSLAAAGGGGYTF
CDR3 DNA: TGTGCCAGCAGTTTAGCCGCGGCGGGGGGTGGGGGCTACACCTTC

D gene: NA
J gene: TRBJ2-7
clone size: many
V gene: TRBV14
CDR3 protein: CASSQRYEQYF
CDR3 DNA: TGTGCCAGCAGCCAACGCTACGAGCAGTACTTC

D gene: TRBD2
J gene: TRBJ2-1
clone size: many
V gene: TRBV12-3/TRBV12-4
CDR3 protein: CASRAMGLAGNEQFF
CDR3 DNA: TGTGCCAGCAGGGCCATGGGACTAGCGGGTAATGAGCAGTTCTTC

D gene: NA
J gene: TRBJ2-1
clone size: few
V gene: TRBV20-1
CDR3 protein: CSARDLVPHHNEQFF
CDR3 DNA: TGCAGTGCTAGAGATCTAGTACCCCATCACAATGAGCAGTTCTTC

D gene: NA
J gene: TRBJ1-6
clone size: NA
V gene: TRBV19
CDR3 protein: CASSIGSGGYNSPLHF
CDR3 DNA: TGTGCCAGTAGTATAGGATCGGGGGGTTATAATTCACCCCTCCACTTT

D gene: NA
J gene: TRBJ2-2
clone size: few
V gene: TRBV4-3
CDR3 protein: CASSQTPGQNTGELFF
CDR3 DNA: TGCGCCAGCAGCCAAACTCCGGGACAGAACACCGGGGAGCTGTTTTTT

D gene: TRBD2
J gene: TRBJ2-1
clone size: many
V gene: TRBV29-1
CDR3 protein: CSVEKPHLADNEQFF
CDR3 DNA: TGCAGCGTTGAAAAGCCTCATCTAGCGGACAATGAGCAGTTCTTC

D gene: NA
J gene: TRBJ1-6
clone size: many
V gene: TRBV15
CDR3 protein: CATSRDLPANSPLHF
CDR3 DNA: TGTGCCACCAGCAGAGATCTCCCGGCAAATTCACCCCTCCACTTT

D gene: TRBD1
J gene: TRBJ2-3
clone size: NA
V gene: TRBV12-3/TRBV12-4
CDR3 protein: CASSSYRGRVTDTQYF
CDR3 DNA: TGTGCCAGCAGTTCATACAGGGGTCGAGTGACAGATACGCAGTATTTT

D gene: NA
J gene: TRBJ2-7
clone size: NA
V gene: TRBV5-6
CDR3 protein: CASSLFAASSYEQYF
CDR3 DNA: TGTGCCAGCAGCTTATTCGCGGCTAGCTCCTACGAGCAGTACTTC

D gene: TRBD2
J gene: TRBJ2-1
clone size: NA
V gene: TRBV24-1
CDR3 protein: CATSDPGGESYNEQFF
CDR3 DNA: TGTGCCACCAGTGATCCGGGGGGGGAGTCCTACAATGAGCAGTTCTTC

D gene: NA
J gene: TRBJ2-7
clone size: NA
V gene: TRBV28
CDR3 protein: CASSLSLNEQYF
CDR3 DNA: TGTGCCAGCAGTTTATCGTTGAACGAGCAGTACTTC

D gene: TRBD2
J gene: TRBJ2-7
clone size: few
V gene: TRBV7-2
CDR3 protein: CASKRGGWRGVTYEQYF
CDR3 DNA: TGTGCCAGCAAGAGGGGGGGATGGCGGGGGGTCACCTACGAGCAGTACTTC

D gene: NA
J gene: TRBJ2-7
clone size: few
V gene: TRBV10-3
CDR3 protein: CAISGTDLGEQYF
CDR3 DNA: TGTGCCATCAGTGGGACGGATCTTGGCGAGCAGTACTTC

D gene: TRBD2
J gene: TRBJ2-7
clone size: many
V gene: TRBV27
CDR3 protein: CASSSGLAVYEQYF
CDR3 DNA: TGTGCCAGCAGTTCGGGACTAGCTGTCTACGAGCAGTACTTC

D gene: NA
J gene: TRBJ2-2
clone size: many
V gene: TRBV14
CDR3 protein: CASSQDLGGELFF
CDR3 DNA: TGTGCCAGCAGCCAAGATTTGGGCGGGGAGCTGTTTTTT

D gene: TRBD2
J gene: TRBJ2-1
clone size: NA
V gene: TRBV4-1
CDR3 protein: CASSHGTSGVGEQFF
CDR3 DNA: TGCGCCAGCAGCCACGGGACTAGCGGGGTAGGTGAGCAGTTCTTC

D gene: NA
J gene: TRBJ1-5
clone size: few
V gene: TRBV7-9
CDR3 protein: CASSLSGEQPQHF
CDR3 DNA: TGTGCCAGCAGCTTATCAGGGGAGCAGCCCCAGCATTTT

D gene: NA
J gene: TRBJ2-7
clone size: many
V gene: TRBV6-2/TRBV6-3
CDR3 protein: CASGLREQYF
CDR3 DNA: TGTGCCAGCGGCTTGCGGGAGCAGTACTTC

D gene: NA
J gene: TRBJ1-4
clone size: NA
V gene: TRBV2
CDR3 protein: CASLSRGGRTTNEKLFF
CDR3 DNA: TGTGCCAGCCTTTCCCGGGGCGGGCGGACAACTAATGAAAAACTGTTTTTT

D gene: TRBD2
J gene: TRBJ2-3
clone size: NA
V gene: TRBV7-9
CDR3 protein: CASSLIGLAGTDTQYF
CDR3 DNA: TGTGCCAGCAGCTTAATAGGACTAGCTGGCACAGATACGCAGTATTTT

D gene: NA
J gene: TRBJ2-1
clone size: few
V gene: TRBV12-3/TRBV12-4
CDR3 protein: CASSPGLTFSNEQFF
CDR3 DNA: TGTGCCAGCAGTCCGGGACTGACCTTTAGTAATGAGCAGTTCTTC

D gene: NA
J gene: TRBJ2-3
clone size: few
V gene: TRBV6-1
CDR3 protein: CASSEFPSTDTQYF
CDR3 DNA: TGTGCCAGCAGTGAATTTCCCTCCACAGATACGCAGTATTTT

D gene: NA
J gene: TRBJ2-7
clone size: few
V gene: TRBV7-2
CDR3 protein: CASSLPGRPSYEQYF
CDR3 DNA: TGTGCCAGCAGCCTCCCGGGACGGCCATCCTACGAGCAGTACTTC

D gene: NA
J gene: TRBJ2-7
clone size: NA
V gene: TRBV20-1
CDR3 protein: CSATRVGKDEQYF
CDR3 DNA: TGCAGTGCTACCCGGGTGGGCAAGGACGAGCAGTACTTC

D gene: NA
J gene: TRBJ1-1
clone size: many
V gene: TRBV21-1
CDR3 protein: CASSSYRGLNTEAFF
CDR3 DNA: TGTGCCAGCAGCAGTTACAGGGGGCTCAACACTGAAGCTTTCTTT

D gene: NA
J gene: TRBJ2-3
clone size: NA
V gene: TRBV5-1
CDR3 protein: CASSLVGSGVVLYF
CDR3 DNA: TGCGCCAGCAGCTTGGTTGGTAGTGGGGTCGTATTGTATTTT

D gene: TRBD2
J gene: TRBJ2-2
clone size: many
V gene: TRBV5-1
CDR3 protein: CASSLGGGSYGELFF
CDR3 DNA: TGCGCCAGCAGCCTCGGTGGCGGGAGTTACGGGGAGCTGTTTTTT

D gene: NA
J gene: TRBJ1-5
clone size: few
V gene: TRBV10-3
CDR3 protein: CAIKSGANQPQHF
CDR3 DNA: TGTGCCATCAAATCCGGGGCCAATCAGCCCCAGCATTTT

D gene: TRBD2
J gene: TRBJ2-7
clone size: NA
V gene: TRBV11-2
CDR3 protein: CASRPQTPQTGGALYEQYF
CDR3 DNA: TGTGCCAGCAGGCCCCAAACCCCTCAAACGGGAGGGGCCCTGTACGAGCAGTACTTC

D gene: TRBD2
J gene: TRBJ2-1
clone size: few
V gene: TRBV3-1
CDR3 protein: CASSPDLAGGPNEQFF
CDR3 DNA: TGTGCCAGCAGCCCTGACCTAGCGGGGGGGCCGAATGAGCAGTTCTTC

D gene: NA
J gene: TRBJ2-5
clone size: many
V gene: TRBV12-3/TRBV12-4
CDR3 protein: CASTHSLSGVRETQYF
CDR3 DNA: TGTGCCAGCACCCACTCCCTGTCAGGGGTGAGAGAGACCCAGTACTTC